The 32 T cell receptor beta chains presented below share a single source sample, sequenced in a study of metastatic and nonmetastatic thyroid tumors. Patients were all untreated before their thyroid surgery. TCRdb re-processed the PCR reads through MiXCR. The data show over 10,000 clones, with around 30% seen just once and over 9.5% held by the top ten. The material sequenced was tumor tissue. These TCRs come from a female donor with papillary thyroid cancer or a benign thyroid nodule (not recorded which). Some clones in this sample may be carry-over from other donors' samples.

The chain couples TRBV18 to TRBJ2-2, with 8 positions matching TRBD2. V shed 2 bases, J shed 6 bases, and the junction held 8 bases outside the gene matches. CDR3 length: 16 amino acids. CDR1 is KGHSH and CDR2 is LQKENI in the germline V gene. The CDR3 bases are TGTGCCAGCTCACCATCTAGCGGGCGTGATGCCGGGGAGCTGTTTTTT. Protein sequence: CASSPSSGRDAGELFF.

The V and J genes are TRBV5-1 and TRBJ2-1; TRBD1 or TRBD2 may be the D gene (5 bases each). The DNA end favors TRBJ2-7, so the J call may be wrong. The germline gives CDR1 SGHRS, CDR2 YFSETQ. CDR3 length: 13 amino acids. This chain's CDR3 is CASQGENAYEQYF. In nucleotides, the CDR3 is TGCGCCAGCCAGGGAGAAAACGCCTACGAGCAGTACTTC.

The chain employs TRBV6-1 and TRBJ2-5; no clear D gene. CDR3 length: 13 residues. Germline V CDR1 and CDR2: MNHNS, SASEGT. V was clipped by 5 bases and J by 4 bases, with 11 bases between them. The DNA of the CDR3 is TGTGCCAGCAGTAGGGAAAAGGGAGAGACCCAGTACTTC. Translated: CASSREKGETQYF.

This clone appeared many times. Here the CDR3 omits its conserved ending phenylalanine or tryptophan, so a read error is the likely source. The chain has TRBV11-2 and TRBJ1-2, with D maybe TRBD1 (6 bases). From germline, CDR1 is SGHAT and CDR2 FQNNGV. With 1 base removed from V and 6 bases from J, the gap between germline ends came to 18 bases. The CDR3 extends over 16 amino acids. CDR3 region: CASSLVGHGLSDGYTL. The CDR3 bases are TGTGCCAGCAGCTTAGTGGGACACGGACTATCTGATGGCTACACCCTC.

The V and J genes are TRBV4-1 and TRBJ2-7; 10 bases line up with TRBD2. The CDR3 covers 15 residues. Germline-derived CDR1 and CDR2 are MGHRA and YSYEKL. With 0 bases clipped from V and 6 bases from J, the junction kept 5 bases outside the gene matches. CDR3 DNA: TGCGCCAGCAGCCAAGAGCTAGCGGGAGAGAGCGAGCAGTACTTC. Translated, it gives CASSQELAGESEQYF.

This clone appeared many times. The chain recombines TRBV7-6 with TRBJ2-5; D is uncertain. CDR3 length: 11 residues. Trimming shortened V by 1 base and J by 5 bases, and 2 bases separated the two germline ends. Germline loops: CDR1 SGHVS, CDR2 FNYEAQ. CDR3 DNA sequence: TGTGCCAGCAGCTTAGATGAGACCCAGTACTTC. It encodes CASSLDETQYF.

This clone is classed as medium-sized. V and J are TRBV4-1 and TRBJ1-4, with unresolved D. Trimming left V 0 bases short and J 6 bases short, with 2 bases between. Germline CDR1 MGHRA, CDR2 YSYEKL. This CDR3 is built from 12 residues. CDR3 DNA: TGCGCCAGCAGCCAAGAGTATGAAAAACTGTTTTTT. This sequence encodes CASSQEYEKLFF.

In its sample, this clone was seen many times. This sequence may be a read error, since a much larger clone differs from it by one base. CDR3 region: CASSYWGRLQYF. Here the CDR3 DNA reads TGTGCTAGCAGTTATTGGGGGCGGCTCCAGTACTTC. The J gene is TRBJ2-5, the V gene TRBV6-6; TRBD1 might be the D (6 bases). Per germline, CDR1 MNHNY and CDR2 SVGAGI (reference sequence). This CDR3 is 12 amino acids long.

By sample share, this clone is medium-sized. The chain couples TRBV2 to TRBJ1-1, with D uncertain. Germline values: CDR1 SNHLY, CDR2 FYNNEI. The V end was cut by 3 bases, the J end by 4 bases, with 12 bases between. The CDR3 length is 14 residues. The CDR3: CASSEEGASTEAFF. CDR3 DNA sequence: TGTGCCAGCAGTGAGGAGGGTGCAAGCACTGAAGCTTTCTTT.

The CDR3 coding sequence is TGCTCCAGCAGCCAAGGCGTGATAGCGGGAGGGCCCGTCACAGATACGCAGTATTTT. Translated, it gives CSSSQGVIAGGPVTDTQYF. The chain joins TRBV1 to TRBJ2-3; the listed D gene, TRBD2, was not tested against the DNA. TRBV1 is classified as a pseudogene. This CDR3 contains 19 residues.

This clone was observed a single time. This chain links TRBV20-1 with TRBJ1-5; tentatively, D is TRBD1 (5 bases). The CDR3 spans 13 residues. Germline CDR1 is DFQATT and CDR2 is SNEGSKA (reference sequence). In DNA form, the CDR3 reads TGCAGAGCCGGCAGGGTGGGATCTCAGCCCCAGCATTTT. It encodes CRAGRVGSQPQHF.

The chain joins TRBV7-8 to TRBJ2-1; 10 nucleotides agree with TRBD1. V shed 3 bases, J shed 8 bases, and the junction held 7 bases outside the gene matches. The length of the CDR3 is 15 residues. The germline V gene has CDR1 SGHVS and CDR2 FQNEAQ. The CDR3 is CASSFEGQGIDEQFF. The CDR3 DNA sequence: TGTGCCAGCAGCTTCGAGGGACAGGGGATTGATGAGCAGTTCTTC.

This clone is judged medium-sized. The rearrangement links TRBV19 to TRBJ1-2, with 8 bases matching TRBD1. The J segment lost 4 bases and the V segment lost 8 bases, leaving 12 bases of the junction unmatched. Germline CDR1 reads LNHDA; CDR2 reads SQIVND (reference sequence). This CDR3 has 15 residues. The CDR3 nucleotides read TGTGCCAGTTTCAACCCGGGACAGGATACCTATGGCTACACCTTC. Translation gives CASFNPGQDTYGYTF.

The rearrangement links TRBV3-1 to TRBJ2-3; possible D gene TRBD1, 6 bases. The germline V gene has CDR1 LGHDT and CDR2 YNNKEL (reference sequence). V lost 4 bases and J lost 7, with 15 bases in between. The CDR3 covers 14 residues. The CDR3 reads CASSPGQMVNTQYF. The DNA for the CDR3 is TGTGCCAGCAGCCCCGGACAGATGGTGAATACGCAGTATTTT.

This clone was seen only a few times. This rearrangement joins TRBV28 to TRBJ2-3, with no clear D. This CDR3 is built from 13 residues. V lost 2 bases and J lost 6, with 9 bases in between. CDR1 is MDHEN and CDR2 is SYDVKM in the germline V gene. CDR3 DNA sequence: TGTGCCAGCAGTTTACCTAGTAGGGATACGCAGTATTTT. Translated: CASSLPSRDTQYF.

This clone was observed a few times. The rearrangement joins TRBV6-5 to TRBJ2-7; possibly TRBD1 for D (12 bases). The CDR3 sequence is 18 residues long. CDR1 MNHEY and CDR2 SVGAGI come from the germline V gene. Trimming removed 5 bases at V and 2 bases at J, with 25 bases between. The CDR3 DNA reads TGTGCCAGCAGTAGGGACAGGGGGCGACTAGCGGGAACCTACGAGCAGTACTTC. Residues: CASSRDRGRLAGTYEQYF.

This clone was detected a few times. A read error may account for a junction end that differs from germline. The gene calls are TRBV4-3 and TRBJ2-7; D is unresolved. Germline values: CDR1 LGHNA, CDR2 YSLEER. This CDR3 contains 14 residues. CDR3 nucleotides: TGCGCCAGCAACCAAGCAGAGTTTTCCTACGAGCAGTACTTC. Its protein product is CASNQAEFSYEQYF.

A note on this clone: The junction does not match germline at one end; this may be a read error. The chain has TRBV6-5 and TRBJ1-1; the D is unclear. Germline V CDR1 and CDR2: MNHEY, SVGAGI. This CDR3 spans 15 amino acids. DNA for the CDR3: TGTGCCAGCAGTTACTCCAGCAGCTTGAACACTGAGGCTTTCTTT. It codes for CASSYSSSLNTEAFF.

In its sample, this clone is medium-sized. The chain is built from TRBV6-1 and TRBJ2-5, with TRBD2 matching over 8 bases. Trimming removed 6 bases from V and 5 bases from J; junction bases left unmatched: 11. This CDR3 spans 15 amino acids. Germline V lookup: CDR1 MNHNS, CDR2 SASEGT. Written as DNA, the CDR3 is TGTGCCAGCAGCCAAATCAGCGGGGGCGCGGAGACCCAGTACTTC. This translates into CASSQISGGAETQYF.

There are many counts of this clone. V usage is TRBV5-6 and J usage is TRBJ1-2; D might be TRBD1 (6 bases). V was shortened by 5 bases and J by 8 bases, with 13 bases between the two germline ends. Germline-derived CDR1 and CDR2 are SGHDT and YYEEEE. CDR3 length: 12 amino acids. The CDR3 coding sequence is TGTGCCAGCAGTCACAGGGAAGAAGGCTACACCTTC. Translating gives CASSHREEGYTF.

This clone is medium-sized within its sample. This chain connects TRBV6-1 to TRBJ2-1; 8 bases map to TRBD2. The J segment lost 6 bases and the V segment lost 5 bases, leaving 6 bases of the junction unmatched. The germline CDR1 and CDR2 sequences are MNHNS and SASEGT. The CDR3 is 14 amino acids. For the CDR3, the DNA is TGTGCCAGCAGTCCGACTAGCGCCCCCAATGAGCAGTTCTTC. As protein: CASSPTSAPNEQFF.

Ten or more counts support this clone. The CDR3 sequence: CASIREGDVGGGYTF. The CDR3, as DNA: TGTGCCAGCATCCGCGAGGGGGACGTCGGGGGGGGCTACACCTTC. The V gene is TRBV12-3 or TRBV12-4, the J gene TRBJ1-2, with D perhaps matching TRBD1 (6 bases). The CDR3 is 15 amino acids. V gave up 7 bases and J gave up 8 bases, with 23 bases separating them.

The chain is built from TRBV11-3 and TRBJ2-7; TRBD1 might be the D (6 bases). The CDR3 is made up of 13 amino acids. CDR1 and CDR2 (germline): SGHNT, YENEEA. V shed 4 bases and J shed 0 bases, with 7 bases lying between them. The CDR3 region has the DNA TGTGCCAGCAGCTCGGGACACTCCTACGAGCAGTACTTC. Translated: CASSSGHSYEQYF.

By sample share, this clone is medium-sized. The V call is TRBV2, the J call TRBJ2-1; 14 positions agree with TRBD2. V trimming: 6 bases; J trimming: 1 base; junction bases outside the gene matches: 11. The CDR3 is made up of 19 amino acids. The germline V gene encodes CDR1 SNHLY and CDR2 FYNNEI. CDR3 region: CASSDRGLAGGGSYNEQFF. CDR3 DNA: TGTGCCAGCAGCGACCGTGGACTAGCGGGAGGTGGGTCCTACAATGAGCAGTTCTTC.

V is TRBV18 and J is TRBJ1-1; TRBD1 agrees at 7 bases. Per the germline V gene, CDR1 is KGHSH and CDR2 is LQKENI. Trimming removed 2 bases from V and 0 bases from J; junction bases left unmatched: 3. This CDR3 spans 15 amino acids. CDR3 sequence reads: CASSPLTGMNTEAFF. The CDR3 DNA reads TGTGCCAGCTCACCATTGACAGGGATGAACACTGAAGCTTTCTTT. The whole variable domain, remainder taken from reference TRBV18 and TRBJ1-1, is NAGVMQNPRHLVRRRGQEARLRCSPMKGHSHVYWYRQLPEEGLKFMVYLQKENIIDESGMPKERFSAEFPKEGPSILRIQQVVRGDSAAYFCASSPLTGMNTEAFFGQGTRLTVV.

The chain uses TRBV7-3 and TRBJ2-1; a weak D match, TRBD1 (6 bases). This CDR3 spans 15 amino acids. V dropped 3 bases and J dropped 7 bases, with 16 bases sitting between them. The germline CDR1 and CDR2 sequences are SGHTA and FQGTGA. The DNA of the CDR3 is TGTGCCAGCAGCTTTAGGCAGGGGTTAAGAAATGAGCAGTTCTTC. Encoded protein: CASSFRQGLRNEQFF.

On this clone itself: Mismatch with germline at one junction end may stem from a read error. The chain has TRBV28 and TRBJ1-6, with TRBD1 identical over 7 bases. The germline V gene encodes CDR1 MDHEN and CDR2 SYDVKM. The CDR3 is 14 residues long. This chain's CDR3 is CSSSWTGETSPLHF. DNA of the CDR3: TGTTCCAGCAGCTGGACAGGTGAAACTTCACCCCTCCACTTT.

The CDR3 nucleotides are TGCAGTGCTATACAGGACTCCTCTCGCACAGATACGCAGTATTTT. It translates to CSAIQDSSRTDTQYF. The chain is built from TRBV20-1 and TRBJ2-3; possibly TRBD1 or TRBD2 for D (5 bases each). CDR1 DFQATT and CDR2 SNEGSKA come from the germline V gene (reference sequence). The V and J ends lost 4 bases and 1 base respectively, with 15 bases between them. CDR3 length: 15 amino acids.

This clone was counted at least ten times. J is TRBJ1-4 and V is TRBV6-4; the match to TRBD1 covers 7 bases. Germline values: CDR1 MRHNA, CDR2 SNTAGT. J was trimmed by 3 bases and V by 0 bases; bases with no gene match: 16. The CDR3 has 20 residues. CDR3 loop: CASSDSTLRKQGWANEKLFF. DNA of the CDR3: TGTGCCAGCAGTGACTCCACCCTGAGGAAACAGGGGTGGGCTAATGAAAAACTGTTTTTT.

This clone occurred many times. The junction differs from germline at one of its ends, possibly a read error. This rearrangement joins TRBV11-1 to TRBJ2-3; 8 bases map to TRBD2. Germline values: CDR1 SGHAT, CDR2 FQDESV (reference sequence). The CDR3 has 15 residues. The CDR3: CASRLGGGNTDTQYF. CDR3 nucleotides: TGTGCCAGCAGGTTAGGCGGGGGGAACACAGATACGCAGTATTTT.

This clone was counted between two and nine times. V usage is TRBV6-2 or TRBV6-3 and J usage is TRBJ2-5; D ambiguous. V was shortened by 2 bases and J by 5 bases, with 12 bases between the two germline ends. Germline lookup yields CDR1 MNHEY and CDR2 SVGEGT. The CDR3 contains 14 residues. CDR3 sequence: CASSYEHPRETQYF. CDR3 in DNA: TGTGCCAGCAGTTACGAACACCCGCGGGAGACCCAGTACTTC.

This clone has a count of ten or more. This chain connects TRBV5-5 to TRBJ2-1; D might be TRBD2 (6 bases). V was clipped by 0 bases and J by 5 bases, with 9 bases between them. Germline CDR1 and CDR2: SGHKS and YYEKEE (reference sequence). The CDR3 is 14 residues long. CDR3 amino acids: CASSLETRDNEQFF. The CDR3 region has the DNA TGTGCCAGCAGCTTGGAGACTAGGGACAATGAGCAGTTCTTC.